The 16 T cell receptor beta chains below all came from one sample that was sequenced in a study of shared clonotypes between healthy human individuals (dated by TCRdb to the early 2020s). The library was obtained by the immunoSEQ multiplex PCR assay. In its TCRdb copy, this immuneACCESS table keeps in-frame sequences only and misses some clones. Where compared with another copy, unresolved V genes explain less than half of these, and the others have no known cause. Recorded for this sample are millions of clones; around 90% of them occurred a single time. The ten largest account for under 0.15% of the sample. The sequenced sample was naive CD4+ T cells sorted from blood. Taken with the paper, the label for cell subset or site translates to: CD45RA+ positively selected. The receptor set was obtained from a man in his late teens or twenties in good health.

The J gene is TRBJ2-7, the V gene TRBV15; 11 nucleotides line up with TRBD2. V dropped 3 bases and J dropped 7; count of bases not matched to a gene: 8. The CDR3 spans 15 residues. Germline V lookup: CDR1 LNHNV, CDR2 YYDKDF (reference sequence). The CDR3 DNA reads as TGTGCCACCAGCAGGGCCGGGACTAGCGGTGGGGAGCAGTACTTC. Its protein product is CATSRAGTSGGEQYF.

The chain couples TRBV9 to TRBJ1-1; 9 positions agree with TRBD1. The CDR3 totals 18 residues. Germline V lookup: CDR1 SGDLS, CDR2 YYNGEE. V was pared by 3 bases and J by 0 bases, with 12 bases of the junction left unmatched. The DNA for the CDR3 is TGTGCCAGCAGCGGCGGGCCGGGACAGGGACCCATGAACACTGAAGCTTTCTTT. This codes for CASSGGPGQGPMNTEAFF.

J is TRBJ2-7 and V is TRBV5-4; TRBD1 aligns across 10 bases. This CDR3 is built from 16 residues. The trim removed 4 bases at V and 3 bases at J, leaving 10 bases unmatched. Germline V gene lookup returns CDR1 SGHNT and CDR2 YYREEE (reference sequence). The DNA of the CDR3 is TGTGCCAGCAGCGTCGGGACAGGGGCTCCCGTCTACGAGCAGTACTTC. Protein sequence: CASSVGTGAPVYEQYF.

As for this clone: Other DNA sequences of this sample code for an identical CDR3. V is TRBV6-1 and J is TRBJ1-4, with a possible D match to TRBD1 (5 bases). Per germline, CDR1 MNHNS and CDR2 SASEGT. Deletions cut 2 bases from V and 0 bases from J, with 7 bases between. There are 15 residues in the CDR3. CDR3 nucleotide sequence: TGTGCCAGCAGTGAACAGGGTGCAACTAATGAAAAACTGTTTTTT. It is translated as CASSEQGATNEKLFF.

The chain employs TRBV7-2 and TRBJ2-4; perhaps TRBD2 as D (6 bases). CDR3 size: 12 residues. V was clipped by 5 bases and J by 14 bases, with 16 bases between them. Germline-derived CDR1 and CDR2 are SGHTA and FQGNSA. The CDR3 DNA reads as TGTGCCAGCAGCATCCTCGGGAGAGCTAAGTACTTC. As protein: CASSILGRAKYF.

This clone came up once. The V gene is TRBV7-6, the J gene TRBJ2-5, with 9 positions matching TRBD2. The V and J ends lost 1 base and 7 bases, in that order; junction bases with no gene match: 13. The CDR3 has 17 amino acids. Germline V lookup: CDR1 SGHVS, CDR2 FNYEAQ. The CDR3 DNA reads as TGTGCCAGCAGCTTAGGGACTAGCGAATGGTTGATGGGGACCCAGTACTTC. It specifies CASSLGTSEWLMGTQYF.

J is TRBJ1-3 and V is TRBV9; TRBD1 matches 7 bases. The V and J ends lost 4 bases and 4 bases, in that order; junction bases with no gene match: 5. CDR3 length equals 14 residues. The germline gives CDR1 SGDLS, CDR2 YYNGEE. The CDR3 sequence: CASSLGGIGNTIYF. In DNA, the CDR3 is TGTGCCAGCAGCCTAGGGGGCATCGGAAACACCATATATTTT.

The chain links TRBV6-4 to TRBJ1-6, with a tentative D call TRBD1 (6 bases). Trimming cost V 7 bases and J 14 bases, with 18 bases left between them. Germline lookup yields CDR1 MRHNA and CDR2 SNTAGT. CDR3 size: 13 residues. CDR3 in amino acids: CASTNLDRDTLHF. The DNA of the CDR3 is TGTGCCAGCACTAACCTGGATCGGGACACCCTCCACTTT.

The chain employs TRBV7-2 and TRBJ2-1; 14 nucleotides agree with TRBD2. There are 15 residues in the CDR3. Unmatched junction bases numbered 4, after V lost 3 bases and J lost 9 bases. Germline-derived CDR1 and CDR2 are SGHTA and FQGNSA. Written as DNA, the CDR3 is TGTGCCAGCAGCTTCGGACTAGCGGGAGGTGGTGAGCAGTTCTTC. Translated: CASSFGLAGGGEQFF. Full variable domain (missing parts from reference TRBV7-2 and TRBJ2-1): GAGVSQSPSNKVTEKGKDVELRCDPISGHTALYWYRQSLGQGLEFLIYFQGNSAPDKSGLPSDRFSAERTGGSVSTLTIQRTQQEDSAVYLCASSFGLAGGGEQFFGPGTRLTVL.

As regards this clone: Within the sample, other DNA sequences also encode this same CDR3. The genes are TRBV7-2 and TRBJ2-2; 11 bases match TRBD1. Looked up from germline, CDR1 is SGHTA and CDR2 is FQGNSA. The CDR3 is 15 residues long. V shed 4 bases and J 4 bases; nucleotides not matched to a gene: 2. CDR3 DNA sequence: TGTGCCAGCAGCTCGGGACAGGGGGGCACCGGGGAGCTGTTTTTT. It is translated as CASSSGQGGTGELFF. The whole variable domain, remainder taken from reference TRBV7-2 and TRBJ2-2, is GAGVSQSPSNKVTEKGKDVELRCDPISGHTALYWYRQSLGQGLEFLIYFQGNSAPDKSGLPSDRFSAERTGGSVSTLTIQRTQQEDSAVYLCASSSGQGGTGELFFGEGSRLTVL.

J is TRBJ2-7 and V is TRBV5-1; D tentatively reads TRBD1 or TRBD2 (5 bases each). Germline loops: CDR1 SGHRS, CDR2 YFSETQ. V shed 4 bases and J shed 4 bases, with 12 bases lying between them. The CDR3 spans 13 residues. CDR3 in amino acids: CASSAGTGYEQYF. CDR3 sequence (DNA): TGCGCCAGCAGCGCAGGGACGGGGTACGAGCAGTACTTC.

This chain joins TRBV29-1 and TRBJ2-1; D not resolved. V lost 7 bases and J lost 9, with 10 bases in between. CDR3 size: 10 residues. Germline CDR1 and CDR2: SQVTM and ANQGSEA. As DNA, the CDR3 is TGCAGCGGGGGTTTTGGTGAGCAGTTCTTC. Amino acid sequence: CSGGFGEQFF.

V gene TRBV11-2 combines with J gene TRBJ2-2, with 8 nucleotides matching TRBD1. The V segment lost 4 bases and the J segment 3 bases; nucleotides outside the gene matches: 7. This CDR3 has 16 amino acids. The germline CDR1 and CDR2 sequences are SGHAT and FQNNGV. The CDR3: CASSSRTGSDTGELFF. Here the CDR3 DNA reads TGTGCCAGCAGCTCCCGGACAGGGAGCGACACCGGGGAGCTGTTTTTT.

The J gene is TRBJ2-1, the V gene TRBV29-1, with a weak D call TRBD1 (5 bases). Germline CDR1 and CDR2: SQVTM and ANQGSEA. This CDR3 spans 13 amino acids. The V and J ends lost 8 bases and 9 bases respectively, with 20 bases between them. The CDR3 protein is CSSLRGTLGEQFF. In DNA form, the CDR3 reads TGCAGCTCCCTTAGGGGTACTCTGGGTGAGCAGTTCTTC.

This clone showed up just once. V and J are TRBV19 and TRBJ2-7; D not resolved. Germline-derived CDR1 and CDR2 are LNHDA and SQIVND (reference sequence). CDR3 length: 14 residues. V was clipped by 3 bases and J by 0 bases, with 9 bases between them. CDR3 sequence: CASSIQVTSYEQYF. The CDR3 DNA reads TGTGCCAGTAGTATTCAAGTAACCTCCTACGAGCAGTACTTC. The full variable domain, in which reference TRBV19 and TRBJ2-7 provide the parts outside the CDR3, is DGGITQSPKYLFRKEGQNVTLSCEQNLNHDAMYWYRQDPGQGLRLIYYSQIVNDFQKGDIAEGYSVSREKKESFPLTVTSAQKNPTAFYLCASSIQVTSYEQYFGPGTRLTVT.

The chain uses TRBV6-6 and TRBJ1-3; D gene ambiguous. The V end was cut by 5 bases, the J end by 7 bases, with 18 bases between. This CDR3 is 15 amino acids long. CDR1 is MNHNY and CDR2 is SVGAGI in the germline V gene (reference sequence). CDR3: CASSPPSREGNTIYF. In DNA form, the CDR3 reads TGTGCCAGCAGTCCACCCTCGAGGGAGGGTAACACCATATATTTT.